A single sample gave rise to the 18 T cell receptor beta chains below, sequenced in a study of breast tumors, draining lymph nodes, adjacent tissues. TCRdb re-called the multiplex PCR reads through MiXCR, storing one row per CDR3 protein. The profile shows about 66,000 distinct CDR3 sequences, approximately 40% of them singletons. Sequenced material: breast tumor tissue. Source of these receptors: a female donor with breast cancer. Some clones in this sample may be carry-over from other donors' samples.

This clonotype was counted ten times or more. The CDR3 loop is CSARTRTSLTSYNEQFF. CDR3 DNA sequence: TGCAGTGCTAGAACTCGGACTAGCTTGACCTCCTACAATGAGCAGTTCTTC. The V call is TRBV20-1, the J call TRBJ2-1; TRBD2 aligns across 8 bases. V lost 2 bases, J lost 0 bases, and 9 bases stayed unmatched. Germline lookup yields CDR1 DFQATT and CDR2 SNEGSKA (reference sequence). CDR3 length: 17 amino acids.

This clonotype turned up a few times. With a much larger clone just one base away, this may be a read error. The chain is built from TRBV5-5 and TRBJ1-5; the D gene is possibly TRBD1 (6 bases). The germline CDR1 and CDR2 sequences are SGHKS and YYEKEE (reference sequence). The CDR3 runs to 11 residues. The CDR3 nucleotides read TGTACCTGGGGGCGTCATCAGCCCCAGCATTTT. This sequence encodes CTWGRHQPQHF.

This clonotype is a singleton in its sample. One end of the junction is discordant with germline, which a read error may explain. The rearrangement links TRBV19 to TRBJ2-1, with TRBD1 identical over 8 bases. The CDR3 is 14 amino acids. Germline loops: CDR1 LNHDA, CDR2 SQIVND (reference sequence). CDR3 bases: TGTGCCACAGGGGGACAGGTCTCCCACAATGAGCAGTTCTTC. This gives the protein CATGGQVSHNEQFF.

This clonotype was seen a few times. Written as DNA, the CDR3 is TGTGCCAGTAGTATGGGAGCTAACACTGAAGCTTTCTTT. Translated, it gives CASSMGANTEAFF. The chain carries TRBV19 and TRBJ1-1, with unresolved D. CDR3 length equals 13 residues. From germline, CDR1 is LNHDA and CDR2 SQIVND (reference sequence). Trimming cost V 3 bases and J 2 bases, with 7 bases left between them.

In this sample, this clonotype turned up many times. The junction departs from germline at one end; a sequencing error may be responsible. This CDR3 reads CSAWRGETQYF. CDR3 nucleotide sequence: TGCAGTGCTTGGAGGGGAGAGACTCAGTACTTC. The genes are TRBV20-1 and TRBJ2-5; TRBD2 might be the D (6 bases). Germline loops: CDR1 DFQATT, CDR2 SNEGSKA (reference sequence). CDR3 length equals 11 residues.

This clonotype showed up just a few times. It may be a read error: a sequence one base away is much more abundant. The chain carries TRBV12-3 or TRBV12-4 and TRBJ2-7; D unclear. The CDR3 is 14 amino acids. The chain's CDR3 is CASSSWLGSYERYF. As DNA, the CDR3 is TGTGCCAGCAGTTCTTGGCTGGGGTCCTACGAGCGGTACTTC.

This chain links TRBV2 with TRBJ1-4; TRBD1 is a possible D gene (5 bases). Germline V gene lookup returns CDR1 SNHLY and CDR2 FYNNEI. CDR3 length equals 15 residues. Trimming removed 2 bases from V and 7 bases from J, with 14 bases in between. The CDR3 sequence: CASSEIKGPSEKLFF. The CDR3 nucleotides read TGTGCCAGCAGTGAAATCAAGGGGCCGAGTGAAAAACTGTTTTTT.

In its sample, this clonotype was seen once. This may arise from a read error, as a much more abundant clone is one base away. The V call is TRBV5-8, the J call TRBJ2-3, with D unresolved. From germline, CDR1 is SGHTS and CDR2 YDEGEE. The CDR3 contains 14 residues. The CDR3 spells CASSSTPGSDAQYF. CDR3 nucleotides: TGTGCCAGCAGCTCCACGCCAGGCTCAGATGCGCAGTATTTT.

As regards this clonotype: One junction end does not reproduce the germline sequence, and a read error may be involved. The chain links TRBV5-1 to TRBJ2-5; 15 bases are a match to TRBD2. Germline loops: CDR1 SGHRS, CDR2 YFSETQ. The CDR3 consists of 15 residues. CDR3 amino acids: CASSGLAGGRETQYF. DNA of the CDR3: TGTGCCAGCAGCGGACTAGCGGGGGGGCGCGAGACCCAGTACTTC. Drawing the rest from reference TRBV5-1 and TRBJ2-5, the complete variable domain is KAGVTQTPRYLIKTRGQQVTLSCSPISGHRSVSWYQQTPGQGLQFLFEYFSETQRNKGNFPGRFSGRQFSNSRSEMNVSTLELGDSALYLCASSGLAGGRETQYFGPGTRLLVL.

This clonotype has at least ten counts. The chain links TRBV12-3 or TRBV12-4 to TRBJ1-5; 9 bases agree with TRBD1. CDR3 length: 15 residues. The trim removed 6 bases at V and 3 bases at J, leaving 6 bases unmatched. The CDR3: CASRKDRGHNQPQHF. CDR3 bases: TGTGCCAGCAGAAAGGACAGGGGCCACAATCAGCCCCAGCATTTT.

The chain links TRBV28 to TRBJ1-2, with 10 bases matching TRBD1. V lost 4 bases to trimming and J lost 6 bases; unmatched junction nucleotides: 8. CDR1 and CDR2 from the germline V gene are MDHEN and SYDVKM. This CDR3 has 15 residues. The CDR3 DNA is TGTGCCAGCAGTTCGGTAGGACAGGGGGTAGATGGCTACACCTTC. Its protein product is CASSSVGQGVDGYTF.

In this sample, this clonotype turned up many times. The chain combines TRBV11-2 with TRBJ2-7; D remains ambiguous. The CDR3 sequence is 14 residues long. V was clipped by 0 bases and J by 6 bases, with 12 bases between them. Germline V gene sequence: CDR1 SGHAT, CDR2 FQNNGV. CDR3 residues: CASSLEGRGGEQYF. The CDR3 nucleotides read TGTGCCAGCAGCTTAGAAGGTCGCGGCGGCGAGCAGTACTTC.

In its sample, this clonotype was seen many times. The chain employs TRBV28 and TRBJ1-6; no reliable D call. CDR3 length equals 17 residues. Per the germline V gene, CDR1 is MDHEN and CDR2 is SYDVKM. Trimming left V 0 bases short and J 2 bases short, with 11 bases between. The CDR3 loop is CASSLWAGSTYNSPLHF. The CDR3 nucleotides read TGTGCCAGCAGTTTATGGGCGGGATCTACCTATAATTCACCCCTCCACTTT. Combining the CDR3 with reference TRBV28 and TRBJ1-6 gives the whole variable domain DVKVTQSSRYLVKRTGEKVFLECVQDMDHENMFWYRQDPGLGLRLIYFSYDVKMKEKGDIPEGYSVSREKKERFSLILESASTNQTSMYLCASSLWAGSTYNSPLHFGNGTRLTVT.

This clonotype was counted at least ten times. This chain connects TRBV3-1 to TRBJ1-2; no reliable D call. CDR1 is LGHDT, CDR2 YNNKEL, per germline (reference sequence). The CDR3 length is 14 residues. V lost 3 bases to trimming and J lost 4 bases, with 12 bases between them. The CDR3: CASSHSDWGYGYTF. The CDR3 DNA sequence: TGTGCCAGCAGCCACTCGGACTGGGGCTATGGCTACACCTTC.

The table lists this clonotype with a few counts. J is TRBJ2-3 and V is TRBV9, with D possibly TRBD2 on 6 matching bases. The CDR3 sequence is 15 residues long. Germline V lookup: CDR1 SGDLS, CDR2 YYNGEE. The CDR3 reads CARLLAGSGADTQYF. As DNA, the CDR3 is TGTGCTAGATTGCTTGCCGGGAGTGGCGCAGATACGCAGTATTTT.

There are many counts of this clonotype. V and J are TRBV9 and TRBJ2-1, with a weak D call TRBD2 (7 bases). Trimming cost V 0 bases and J 12 bases, with 19 bases left between them. The CDR3 covers 15 residues. From germline, CDR1 is SGDLS and CDR2 YYNGEE. In DNA form, the CDR3 reads TGTGCCAGCAGCGTAGGTGCCGCGGGGGCGGACCGGCAGTTCTTC. This codes for CASSVGAAGADRQFF.

The chain has TRBV20-1 and TRBJ2-3; TRBD2 agrees at 11 bases. V gave up 7 bases and J gave up 11 bases; unmatched junction bases: 20. CDR1 DFQATT and CDR2 SNEGSKA come from the germline V gene (reference sequence). The CDR3 is 16 residues long. CDR3 sequence (DNA): TGCAGTGTTAATAGAGTGGGACTAGCGGTCAACAATGAGCAGTATTTT. Translated, it gives CSVNRVGLAVNNEQYF.

This clonotype was recorded a few times. A much larger clonotype is one base distant, so this may be a read error. The chain combines TRBV20-1 with TRBJ2-1; D is possibly TRBD1 (5 bases). Germline CDR1 is DFQATT and CDR2 is SNEGSKA (reference sequence). The CDR3 has 14 amino acids. The DNA for the CDR3 is TGCAGTGCTAGAGACAGGGTTAACTACAATGGGCAGTTCTTC. It encodes CSARDRVNYNGQFF.